Given below is one T cell receptor beta chain in context. The CDR3 runs 12 residues. V was shortened by 1 base and J by 6 bases, with 6 bases between the two germline ends. The data originate from a study of blood T cell repertoires in COVID-19. Clones were sequenced by immunoSEQ multiplex PCR, and TCRdb holds only the in-frame ones, with some missing. Counted here are 250,000 to 300,000 clones, roughly 86% occurring once; the ten biggest clones make up about 11%. This clonotype originated in a woman aged 30 to 39 with COVID-19, enrolled during active disease. V and J are TRBV12-3 or TRBV12-4 and TRBJ1-1; D might be TRBD1 (5 bases). The specimen sequenced was peripheral blood. The CDR3 bases are TGTGCCAGCAGTTTAGGACAGTCTGAAGCTTTCTTT. The encoded protein is CASSLGQSEAFF.